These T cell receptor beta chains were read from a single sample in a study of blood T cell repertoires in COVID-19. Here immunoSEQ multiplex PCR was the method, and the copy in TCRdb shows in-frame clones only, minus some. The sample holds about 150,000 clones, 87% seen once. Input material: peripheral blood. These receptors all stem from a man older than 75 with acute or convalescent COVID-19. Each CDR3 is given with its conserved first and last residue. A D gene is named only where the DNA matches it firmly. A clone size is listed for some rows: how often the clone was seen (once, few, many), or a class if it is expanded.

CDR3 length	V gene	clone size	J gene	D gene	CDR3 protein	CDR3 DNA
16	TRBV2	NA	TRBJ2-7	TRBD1	CASTEDGTGKTYEQYF	TGTGCCAGCACCGAGGACGGGACAGGCAAAACCTACGAGCAGTACTTC
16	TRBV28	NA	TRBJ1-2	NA	CASTGPVGAGSYGYTF	TGTGCCAGCACAGGACCAGTGGGGGCGGGTAGCTATGGCTACACCTTC
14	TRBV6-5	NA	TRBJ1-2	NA	CASSTTGTNYGYTF	TGTGCCAGCAGTACGACAGGAACTAACTATGGCTACACCTTC
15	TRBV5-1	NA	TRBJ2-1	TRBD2	CASRSSGYSYNEQFF	TGCGCCAGCAGGTCTAGCGGTTACTCCTACAATGAGCAGTTCTTC
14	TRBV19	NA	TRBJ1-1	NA	CASSTRGGWPEAFF	TGTGCCAGTAGTACCCGGGGGGGCTGGCCTGAAGCTTTCTTT
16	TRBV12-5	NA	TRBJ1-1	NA	CASGLRTGWGGTEAFF	TGTGCTAGTGGTTTGAGAACAGGCTGGGGTGGCACTGAAGCTTTCTTT
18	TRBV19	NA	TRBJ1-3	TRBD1	CASSSGGQGIYLQNTIYF	TGTGCCAGTAGTTCGGGGGGACAGGGGATTTATCTTCAAAACACCATATATTTT
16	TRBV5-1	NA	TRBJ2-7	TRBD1	CASSSPPGQGPYEQYF	TGCGCCAGCAGCTCGCCACCGGGACAGGGCCCCTACGAGCAGTACTTC
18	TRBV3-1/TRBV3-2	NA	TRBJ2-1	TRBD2	CASSQGLRMAGGPGEQFF	TGTGCCAGCAGCCAAGGGCTTCGGATGGCGGGAGGGCCAGGAGAGCAGTTCTTC
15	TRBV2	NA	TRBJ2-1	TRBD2	CASSEAGTRSNEQFF	TGTGCCAGCAGTGAGGCCGGGACTAGAAGCAATGAGCAGTTCTTC
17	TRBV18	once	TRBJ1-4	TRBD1	CASSPPGQGAANEKLFF	TGTGCCAGCTCACCACCGGGACAGGGGGCGGCTAATGAAAAACTGTTTTTT
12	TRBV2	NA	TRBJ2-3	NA	CASSLRTDTQYF	TGTGCCAGCAGTTTGAGGACAGATACGCAGTATTTT
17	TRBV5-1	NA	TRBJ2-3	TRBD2	CASSLVPLAGGIDTQYF	TGCGCCAGCAGCTTGGTTCCGCTAGCGGGAGGTATAGATACGCAGTATTTT
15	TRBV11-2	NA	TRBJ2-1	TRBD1	CASTEGTGWAFEQFF	TGTGCCAGCACCGAGGGGACAGGGTGGGCATTTGAGCAGTTCTTC
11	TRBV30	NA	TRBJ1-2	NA	CAWGELYGYTF	TGTGCCTGGGGAGAACTCTATGGCTACACCTTC
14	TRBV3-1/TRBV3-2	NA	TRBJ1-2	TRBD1	CASSWDRGNYGYTF	TGTGCCAGCAGCTGGGACAGGGGAAACTATGGCTACACCTTC
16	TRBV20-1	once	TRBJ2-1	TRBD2	CSASGGTSGFYNEQFF	TGCAGTGCTAGTGGCGGGACTAGCGGTTTCTACAATGAGCAGTTCTTC
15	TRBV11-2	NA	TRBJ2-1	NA	CASSSPPPTYNEQFF	TGTGCCAGCAGCTCCCCGCCCCCTACCTACAATGAGCAGTTCTTC
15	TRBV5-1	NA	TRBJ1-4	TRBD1	CASSLMTGINEKLFF	TGCGCCAGCAGCTTGATGACAGGGATTAATGAAAAACTGTTTTTT
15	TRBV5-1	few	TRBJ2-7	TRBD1	CASSLTGQGYYEQYF	TGCGCCAGCAGCTTAACGGGACAGGGATACTACGAGCAGTACTTC
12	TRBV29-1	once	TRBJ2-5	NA	CSVESRGKTQYF	TGCAGCGTTGAAAGCAGGGGAAAGACCCAGTACTTC
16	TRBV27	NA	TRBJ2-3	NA	CASSSQPDIRTDTQYF	TGTGCCAGCAGTTCCCAACCTGACATACGCACAGATACGCAGTATTTT
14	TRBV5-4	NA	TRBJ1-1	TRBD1	CASSLVTGGTEAFF	TGTGCCAGCAGCTTGGTAACAGGGGGCACTGAAGCTTTCTTT
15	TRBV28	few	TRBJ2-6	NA	CASKEHTSGANVLTF	TGTGCCAGCAAAGAACACACCTCTGGGGCCAACGTCCTGACTTTC
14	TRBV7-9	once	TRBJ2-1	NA	CASSLTGSSDEQFF	TGTGCCAGCAGCTTAACCGGGAGCTCGGATGAGCAGTTCTTC
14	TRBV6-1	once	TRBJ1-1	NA	CASSERSQNTEAFF	TGTGCCAGCAGTGAGAGGTCTCAGAACACTGAAGCTTTCTTT
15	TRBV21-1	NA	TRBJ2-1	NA	CASSKVGAGYNEQFF	TGTGCCAGCAGCAAAGTAGGGGCGGGATACAATGAGCAGTTCTTC
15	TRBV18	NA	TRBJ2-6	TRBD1	CASSRDRGGANVLTF	TGTGCCAGCTCGCGGGACAGGGGAGGGGCCAACGTCCTGACTTTC
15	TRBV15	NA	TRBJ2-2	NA	CATSRDFRATGELFF	TGTGCCACCAGCAGAGATTTCAGGGCCACCGGGGAGCTGTTTTTT
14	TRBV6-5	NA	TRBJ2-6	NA	CASTPRSGANVLTF	TGTGCCAGCACCCCCAGATCTGGGGCCAACGTCCTGACTTTC
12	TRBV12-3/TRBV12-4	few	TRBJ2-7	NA	CASSLAGYEQYF	TGTGCCAGCAGTTTAGCCGGCTACGAGCAGTACTTC
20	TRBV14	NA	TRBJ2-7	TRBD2	CASSQESKPGLTPRSYEQYF	TGTGCCAGCAGCCAAGAGTCTAAACCGGGACTAACGCCTCGCTCCTACGAGCAGTACTTC
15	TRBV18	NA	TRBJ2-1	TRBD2	CASSPLLAAHDEQFF	TGTGCCAGCTCACCACTTCTAGCGGCCCACGATGAGCAGTTCTTC
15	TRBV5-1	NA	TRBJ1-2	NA	CASSSGQTANYGYTF	TGCGCCAGCAGCAGCGGACAGACCGCTAACTATGGCTACACCTTC
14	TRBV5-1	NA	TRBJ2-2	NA	CASSPEQNTGELFF	TGCGCCAGCAGCCCCGAACAGAACACCGGGGAGCTGTTTTTT
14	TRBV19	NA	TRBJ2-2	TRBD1	CASRTTGGVGELFF	TGTGCCAGTCGAACTACAGGGGGCGTCGGGGAGCTGTTTTTT
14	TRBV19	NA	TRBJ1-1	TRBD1	CASSIGPGQTKAFF	TGTGCCAGTAGTATAGGCCCGGGACAGACGAAAGCTTTCTTT
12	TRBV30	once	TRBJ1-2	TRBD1	CAWSPAGGGYTF	TGTGCCTGGAGCCCCGCAGGGGGTGGCTACACCTTC
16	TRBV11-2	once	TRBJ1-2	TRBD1	CASRHGQGLSNYGYTF	TGTGCCAGCAGACATGGACAGGGCCTCTCTAACTATGGCTACACCTTC
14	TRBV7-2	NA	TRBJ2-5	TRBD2	CASSLGTSGQTQYF	TGTGCCAGCAGCTTAGGGACTAGCGGACAGACCCAGTACTTC
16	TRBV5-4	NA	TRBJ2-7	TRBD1	CASSSRTGGEGYEQYF	TGTGCCAGCAGTTCGAGGACAGGGGGCGAGGGGTACGAGCAGTACTTC
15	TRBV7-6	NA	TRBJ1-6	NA	CASSLGEGIFPPLHF	TGTGCCAGCAGCTTAGGGGAGGGAATATTCCCACCCCTCCACTTT
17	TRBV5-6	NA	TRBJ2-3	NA	CASSLALTDMITDTQYF	TGTGCCAGCAGCTTGGCACTTACCGACATGATCACAGATACGCAGTATTTT
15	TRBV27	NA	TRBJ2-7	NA	CASSLSAPSIYEQYF	TGTGCCAGCAGTTTATCGGCCCCATCGATCTACGAGCAGTACTTC
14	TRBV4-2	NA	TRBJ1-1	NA	CASSQDPRNTEAFF	TGTGCCAGCAGCCAAGATCCGAGGAACACTGAAGCTTTCTTT
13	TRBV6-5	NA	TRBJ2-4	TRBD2	CASRTSEKSIQYF	TGTGCCAGCAGGACTAGCGAGAAAAGCATTCAGTACTTC
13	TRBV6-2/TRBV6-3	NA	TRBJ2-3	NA	CASSYGRSDTQYF	TGTGCCAGCAGTTACGGGAGATCTGATACGCAGTATTTT
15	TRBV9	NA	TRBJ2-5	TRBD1	CASSVQGAVMETQYF	TGTGCCAGCAGCGTACAGGGGGCGGTGATGGAGACCCAGTACTTC
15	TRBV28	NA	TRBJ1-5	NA	CASSFAGGGNQPQHF	TGTGCCAGCAGTTTCGCGGGTGGAGGCAATCAGCCCCAGCATTTT
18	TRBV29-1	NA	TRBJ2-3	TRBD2	CSVLKRELAGRHTDTQYF	TGCAGCGTCTTGAAGAGGGAACTAGCGGGACGTCACACAGATACGCAGTATTTT
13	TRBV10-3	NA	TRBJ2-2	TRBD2	CAIKAGVTGELFF	TGTGCCATTAAGGCGGGAGTCACCGGGGAGCTGTTTTTT
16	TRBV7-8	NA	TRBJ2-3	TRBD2	CASSLDERERENTQYF	TGTGCCAGCAGCTTAGACGAGCGGGAGCGAGAAAATACGCAGTATTTT
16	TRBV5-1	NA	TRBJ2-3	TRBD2	CASSLDAGGVTDTQYF	TGCGCCAGCAGCTTGGACGCGGGGGGGGTCACAGATACGCAGTATTTT
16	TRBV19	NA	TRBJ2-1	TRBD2	CASMASGLSSYNEQFF	TGTGCCAGTATGGCTAGCGGATTGAGCTCCTACAATGAGCAGTTCTTC